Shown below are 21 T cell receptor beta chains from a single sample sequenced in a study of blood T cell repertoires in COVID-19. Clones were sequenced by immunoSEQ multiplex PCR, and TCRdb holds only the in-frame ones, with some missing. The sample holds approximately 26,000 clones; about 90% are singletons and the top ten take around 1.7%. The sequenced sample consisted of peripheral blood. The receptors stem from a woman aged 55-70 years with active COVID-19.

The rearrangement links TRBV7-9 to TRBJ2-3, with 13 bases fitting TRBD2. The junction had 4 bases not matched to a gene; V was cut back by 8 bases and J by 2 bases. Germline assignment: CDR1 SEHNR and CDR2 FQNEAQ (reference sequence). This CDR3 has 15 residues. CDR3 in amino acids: CASGGLAGNTDTQYF. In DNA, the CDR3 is TGTGCCAGCGGGGGACTAGCGGGGAACACAGATACGCAGTATTTT.

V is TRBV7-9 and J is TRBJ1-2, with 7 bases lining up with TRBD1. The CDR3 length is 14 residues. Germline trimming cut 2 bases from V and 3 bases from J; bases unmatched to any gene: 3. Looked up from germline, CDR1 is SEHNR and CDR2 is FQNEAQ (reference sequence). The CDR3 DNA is TGTGCCAGCAGCTTAAACAGGGGAGACTATGGCTACACCTTC. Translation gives CASSLNRGDYGYTF.

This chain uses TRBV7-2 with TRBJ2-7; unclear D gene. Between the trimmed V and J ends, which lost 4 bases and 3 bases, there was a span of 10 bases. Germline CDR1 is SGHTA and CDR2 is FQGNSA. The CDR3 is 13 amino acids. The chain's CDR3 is CASSSYLGYEQYF. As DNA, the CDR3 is TGTGCCAGCAGCTCATACCTAGGCTACGAGCAGTACTTC.

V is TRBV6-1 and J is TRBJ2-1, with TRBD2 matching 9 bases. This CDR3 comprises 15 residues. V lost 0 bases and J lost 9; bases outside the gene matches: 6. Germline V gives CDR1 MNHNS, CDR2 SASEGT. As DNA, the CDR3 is TGTGCCAGCAGTGAAGCACTAGCGGGTGCCGGTGAGCAGTTCTTC. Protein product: CASSEALAGAGEQFF.

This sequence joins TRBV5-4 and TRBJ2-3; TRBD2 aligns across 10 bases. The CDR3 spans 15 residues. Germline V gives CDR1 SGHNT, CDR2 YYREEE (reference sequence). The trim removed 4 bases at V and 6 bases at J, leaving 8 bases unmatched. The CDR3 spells CASSRLAGSADTQYF. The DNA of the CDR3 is TGTGCCAGCAGCAGACTAGCGGGCTCCGCGGATACGCAGTATTTT.

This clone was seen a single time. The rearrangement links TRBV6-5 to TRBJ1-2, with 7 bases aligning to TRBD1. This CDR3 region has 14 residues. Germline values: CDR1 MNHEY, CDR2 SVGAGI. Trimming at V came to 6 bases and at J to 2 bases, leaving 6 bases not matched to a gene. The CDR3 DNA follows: TGTGCCAGCAGCCGACAGGGCAGGAACTATGGCTACACCTTC. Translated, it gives CASSRQGRNYGYTF.

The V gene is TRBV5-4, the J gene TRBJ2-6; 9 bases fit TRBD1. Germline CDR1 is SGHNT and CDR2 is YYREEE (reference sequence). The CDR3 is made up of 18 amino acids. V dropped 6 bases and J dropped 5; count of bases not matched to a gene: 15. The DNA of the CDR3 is TGTGCCAGCAACACCGACAGGGGGATAGGTGCACGGGCCAACGTCCTGACTTTC. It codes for CASNTDRGIGARANVLTF.

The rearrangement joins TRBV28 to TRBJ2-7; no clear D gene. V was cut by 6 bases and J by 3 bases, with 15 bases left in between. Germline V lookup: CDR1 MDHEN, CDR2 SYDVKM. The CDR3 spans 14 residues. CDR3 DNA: TGTGCCAGCAGAACTTATGACAACGTCTACGAGCAGTACTTC. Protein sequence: CASRTYDNVYEQYF. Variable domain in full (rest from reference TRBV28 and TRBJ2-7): DVKVTQSSRYLVKRTGEKVFLECVQDMDHENMFWYRQDPGLGLRLIYFSYDVKMKEKGDIPEGYSVSREKKERFSLILESASTNQTSMYLCASRTYDNVYEQYFGPGTRLTVT.

For the CDR3, the DNA is TGTGCCAGCAGTTTGGTAGAGAGCTCCTACAATGAGCAGTTCTTC. Protein sequence: CASSLVESSYNEQFF. The genes are TRBV28 and TRBJ2-1; D unresolved. Trimming left V 3 bases short and J 0 bases short, with 9 bases between. The germline gives CDR1 MDHEN, CDR2 SYDVKM. CDR3 length: 15 amino acids. The complete variable domain, with remaining parts taken from reference TRBV28 and TRBJ2-1, reads DVKVTQSSRYLVKRTGEKVFLECVQDMDHENMFWYRQDPGLGLRLIYFSYDVKMKEKGDIPEGYSVSREKKERFSLILESASTNQTSMYLCASSLVESSYNEQFFGPGTRLTVL.

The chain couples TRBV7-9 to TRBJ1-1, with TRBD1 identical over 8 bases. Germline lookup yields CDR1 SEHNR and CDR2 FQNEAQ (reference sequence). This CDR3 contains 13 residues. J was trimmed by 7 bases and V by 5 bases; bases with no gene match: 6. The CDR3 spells CASSQGQAFEAFF. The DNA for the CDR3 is TGTGCCAGCAGCCAGGGACAGGCCTTTGAAGCTTTCTTT.

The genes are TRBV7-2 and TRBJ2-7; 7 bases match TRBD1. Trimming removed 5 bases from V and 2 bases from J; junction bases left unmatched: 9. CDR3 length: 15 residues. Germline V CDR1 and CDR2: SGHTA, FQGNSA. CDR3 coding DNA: TGTGCCAGCAGCCCCCGTCCGGGACAGCCCTACGAGCAGTACTTC. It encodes CASSPRPGQPYEQYF.

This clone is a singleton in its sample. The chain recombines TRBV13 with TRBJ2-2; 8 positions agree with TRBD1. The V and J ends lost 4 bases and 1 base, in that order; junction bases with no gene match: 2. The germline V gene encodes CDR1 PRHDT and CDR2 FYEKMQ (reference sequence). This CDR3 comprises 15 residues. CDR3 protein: CASSSGQGNTGELFF. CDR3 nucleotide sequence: TGTGCCAGCAGCTCCGGACAGGGGAACACCGGGGAGCTGTTTTTT.

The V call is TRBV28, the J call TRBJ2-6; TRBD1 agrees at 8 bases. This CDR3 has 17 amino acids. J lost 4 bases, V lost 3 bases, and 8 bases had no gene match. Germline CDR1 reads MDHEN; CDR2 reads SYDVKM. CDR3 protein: CASSFVQGAEGANVLTF. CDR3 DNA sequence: TGTGCCAGCAGTTTTGTCCAGGGGGCGGAAGGGGCCAACGTCCTGACTTTC.

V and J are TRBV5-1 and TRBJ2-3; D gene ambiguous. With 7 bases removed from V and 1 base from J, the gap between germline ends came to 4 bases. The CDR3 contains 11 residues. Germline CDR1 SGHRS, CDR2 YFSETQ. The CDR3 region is CASGGTDTQYF. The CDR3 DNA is TGCGCCAGCGGAGGCACAGATACGCAGTATTTT.

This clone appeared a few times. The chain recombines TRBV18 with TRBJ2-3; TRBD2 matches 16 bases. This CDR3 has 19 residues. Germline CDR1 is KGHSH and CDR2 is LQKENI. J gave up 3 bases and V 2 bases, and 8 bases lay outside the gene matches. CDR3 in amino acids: CASSPVPGLAGGPTDTQYF. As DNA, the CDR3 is TGTGCCAGCTCACCAGTCCCGGGACTAGCGGGAGGGCCAACAGATACGCAGTATTTT.

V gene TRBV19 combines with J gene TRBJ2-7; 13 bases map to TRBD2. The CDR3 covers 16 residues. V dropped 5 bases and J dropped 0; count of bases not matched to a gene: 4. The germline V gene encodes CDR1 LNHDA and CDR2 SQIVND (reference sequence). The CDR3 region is CASSLRTSGSSYEQYF. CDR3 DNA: TGTGCCAGTAGTCTCCGGACTAGCGGGAGCTCCTACGAGCAGTACTTC.

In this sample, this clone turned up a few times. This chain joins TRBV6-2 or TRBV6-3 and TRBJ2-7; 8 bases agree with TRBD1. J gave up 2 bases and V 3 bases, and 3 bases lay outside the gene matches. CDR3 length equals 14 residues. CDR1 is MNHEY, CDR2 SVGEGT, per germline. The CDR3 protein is CASSYRTGPYEQYF. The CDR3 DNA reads TGTGCCAGCAGTTATCGGACAGGGCCCTACGAGCAGTACTTC.

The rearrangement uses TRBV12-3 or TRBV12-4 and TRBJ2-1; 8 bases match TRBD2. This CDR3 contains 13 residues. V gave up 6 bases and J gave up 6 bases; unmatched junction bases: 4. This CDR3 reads CASRPAGANEQFF. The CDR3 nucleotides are TGTGCCAGCAGACCAGCGGGAGCCAATGAGCAGTTCTTC.

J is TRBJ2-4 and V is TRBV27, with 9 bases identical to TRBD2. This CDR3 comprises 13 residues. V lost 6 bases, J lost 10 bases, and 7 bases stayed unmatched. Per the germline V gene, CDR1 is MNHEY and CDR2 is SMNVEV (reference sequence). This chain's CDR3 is CASRFSGSEIQYF. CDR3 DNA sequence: TGTGCCAGCAGATTTAGCGGGAGCGAGATTCAGTACTTC.

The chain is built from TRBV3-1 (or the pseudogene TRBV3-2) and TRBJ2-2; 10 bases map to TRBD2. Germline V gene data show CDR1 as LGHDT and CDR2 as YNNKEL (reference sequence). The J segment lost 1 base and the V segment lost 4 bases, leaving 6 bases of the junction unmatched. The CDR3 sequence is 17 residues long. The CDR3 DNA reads TGTGCCAGCAGCCGAGCGGGAGGGTTTGGGAACACCGGGGAGCTGTTTTTT. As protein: CASSRAGGFGNTGELFF.

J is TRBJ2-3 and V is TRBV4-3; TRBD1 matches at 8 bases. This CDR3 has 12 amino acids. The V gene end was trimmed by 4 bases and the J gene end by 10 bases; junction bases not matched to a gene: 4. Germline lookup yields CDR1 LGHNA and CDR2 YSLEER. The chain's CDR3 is CASSPDRVSQYF. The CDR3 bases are TGCGCCAGCAGCCCGGACAGGGTCTCGCAGTATTTT.